This TCR beta chain is drawn from a study of blood T cell repertoires in COVID-19. The overall study: Italy, Spain and the United States were the sources of the convalescent and acute COVID-19 samples. PBMCs, B-cell-depleted T cells, or T cells were the source of the cDNA or gDNA that made up the material.

The CDR3 loop spans 15 amino acids. Germline V gene sequence: CDR1 MNHNY, CDR2 SVGAGI (reference sequence). Unmatched junction bases numbered 12, after V lost 10 bases and J lost 2 bases. Under the authors' procedure: Estimated nucleated cell counts came from reference gene primer amplification. Profiling relied on immunoSEQ multiplex PCR, and the TCRdb table lists in-frame clones only, not all of them. V and J calls and clone size are those listed in that table; D and trimming were worked out from the DNA. The data contain roughly 180,000 clones, roughly nine tenths of them singletons. This receptor was taken from a man between 65 and 80 years old with active or convalescent COVID-19. V and J are TRBV6-6 and TRBJ1-1; 8 nucleotides align to TRBD1. Sequenced input: peripheral blood. The CDR3 spells CATLDRAGGNTEAFF. CDR3 nucleotides: TGTGCCACCTTGGACAGGGCAGGGGGTAACACTGAAGCTTTCTTT.